This entry describes one TCR beta chain. Antigen unknown. This sample was taken from a study of shared clonotypes between healthy human individuals. In germline, CDR1 is LNHDA, CDR2 SQIVND (reference sequence). This CDR3 is 13 amino acids long. V lost 4 bases and J lost 5; bases outside the gene matches: 3. The study, taken as a whole, reports: Blood was the sole source, and tissue repertoires probably differ.

Method: immunoSEQ multiplex PCR; TCRdb's copy keeps in-frame clones and lacks some. This table has over 400,000 clones, around 73% appearing once. Extraction of genomic DNA in unsorted samples used about 90 million PBMCs. Sequencing was carried out using PBMCs. V gene TRBV19 combines with J gene TRBJ2-5; 8 nucleotides agree with TRBD1. The sequence was obtained from a woman aged 40 to 50 in good health. Some clones in this sample may be carry-over from other donors' samples. The DNA of the CDR3 is TGTGCCAGTAGTACAGGGGGCGGGGAGACCCAGTACTTC. Encoded protein: CASSTGGGETQYF.